This TCR beta chain is from a study of metastatic and nonmetastatic thyroid tumors. The overall study: For malignant and benign thyroid patients, tumor or nodule tissue and blood were the sources whose repertoires were compared.

TCRdb re-called clones via MiXCR from the PCR reads. The table has about 20,000 clones, just under 30% seen once; the top ten hold approximately 25%. The CDR3 spans 13 residues. V was shortened by 5 bases and J by 3 bases, with 7 bases between the two germline ends. Germline V CDR1 and CDR2: MGHRA, YSYEKL. As concerns this clone: This may arise from a read error, as a much more abundant clone is one base away.

No patient received treatment before thyroid surgery. The J gene is TRBJ2-2, the V gene TRBV4-1, with unresolved D. Sequenced material: tumor tissue. The sequence was collected from a male donor with papillary thyroid cancer or a benign thyroid nodule (not recorded which). Some clones in this sample may be carry-over from other donors' samples. CDR3 protein: CASSYGYTGELFF. The CDR3 bases are TGCGCCAGCAGCTATGGGTACACCGGGGAGCTGTTTTTT.